This TCR beta chain was sequenced for a study of tissue T cells after allogeneic stem cell transplantation (dated by TCRdb to between 2021 and 2024). For context, the study as a whole: When multiple samples of a tissue were available, H&E sections were reviewed by a pathologist, and samples with histologically apparent lymphocytes were prioritized for sequencing. The study profiled TCR beta repertoires across many tissues from research autopsies of patients with and without GVHD, plus mouse models of GVHD. The human arm was conducted as a prospective observational study, and neither blinding nor randomization was performed.

The time point tag for this specimen amounts to: human tissue collected at research (rapid) autopsy. Three non-HCT comparator patients who had other cancers, at least five GI tract samples, and no known GI disease at death were chosen retrospectively. Autopsy tissues included GI sites from esophagus to rectum, liver, skin and lymphoid organs including spleen, after a median post-mortem interval of roughly 9.8 hours. Autopsy specimens were bisected, with one portion flash-frozen in liquid nitrogen and the remainder formalin-fixed, and GI outer muscle layers were removed. Genomic DNA was extracted from frozen tissues using the Mag-Bind Blood & Tissue DNA HDQ 96 Kit on a Chemagic 360 or the DNeasy Blood & Tissue Kit. Because of concern about red blood cell contamination, the extracted DNA went through further purification with the Genomic DNA Clean & Concentrator-25 kit. Findings and caveats that apply to the study as a whole: In both patients and mice, T cells from blood and spleen picked up only a limited part of the TCR repertoire that was detected in tissues. No blood samples were available from the non-GVHD comparator patients. Only a few T cell clones appeared in more than one patient, yet motif-based clustering showed tissue-specific repertoire signatures that were shared between patients. A small and clinically heterogeneous patient cohort was studied, and sampling depth was acknowledged as a limitation. Within patients, how anatomically similar tissues were was a major factor shaping TCR repertoire composition, regardless of disease or transplant status. The study did not establish which tissue TCRs were alloreactive or antigen-specific, and some clones may have been host cells that persisted.

The library was produced with the immunoSEQ multiplex PCR assay. Adaptive Biotechnologies performed TCRbeta CDR3 sequencing at survey depth and reported CDR3 sequences, V/J genes, productive frequency, and template counts. TCR beta CDR3 regions were amplified from genomic DNA rather than RNA. In the paper's pipeline: Jensen-Shannon divergence was used to quantify pairwise repertoire overlap between tissues, with a value of 1 indicating complete divergence and a value of 0 indicating identical repertoires. Based on pairwise JSD values, tissues were grouped by single-linkage agglomerative hierarchical clustering, and the results were shown as dendrograms. All patient samples were analyzed with GLIPH2 using simulation_depth 1000, kmer_min_depth 3 and cdr3_length_cutoff 8, and only groups containing more than two unique CDR3s were kept. A standardized tissue-overlap score was calculated by extrapolating Jaccard GLIPH-group overlap across patients to a standard repertoire size of 1000 clones. Linear mixed-effect models, with tissue as a fixed effect and individual as a random effect, were used to test how diversity related to clinical or experimental variables. The table was pulled from immuneACCESS by TCRdb, which kept in-frame rearrangements only. Such tables lose some clones; where checked, under half of the loss comes from unresolved V genes, and the rest has no known cause. D and trimming come from the DNA, and the V and J calls and clone size come from that table. For this sample there are approximately 6,500 clones; about 73% appear just once. The top ten clones comprise less than 8.5% of the sample.

On this clone: What this receptor recognizes is not known. No clone much larger than this one lies a single base away; base qualities are absent.

Taken from the germline V gene, the CDR1 and CDR2 loops are SGHTA and FQGNSA. The CDR3 contains 15 residues, cysteine and phenylalanine counted. Left in the record is the CDR3 DNA by itself, 45 bases read in frame from the first base. Cut back by 4 bases and 1 base, the V and J ends lie 10 bases apart. This receptor was taken from a woman between 18 and 50 years old with breast cancer. The V and J segments used are TRBV7-2 and TRBJ2-2; D gene: possibly TRBD1, on 6 matching bases. The sequences come from tissue from the rectum, collected at autopsy. This receptor has the CDR3 CASSWDKLNTGELFF. The DNA sequence is given as TGTGCCAGCAGCTGGGACAAACTGAACACCGGGGAGCTGTTTTTT.